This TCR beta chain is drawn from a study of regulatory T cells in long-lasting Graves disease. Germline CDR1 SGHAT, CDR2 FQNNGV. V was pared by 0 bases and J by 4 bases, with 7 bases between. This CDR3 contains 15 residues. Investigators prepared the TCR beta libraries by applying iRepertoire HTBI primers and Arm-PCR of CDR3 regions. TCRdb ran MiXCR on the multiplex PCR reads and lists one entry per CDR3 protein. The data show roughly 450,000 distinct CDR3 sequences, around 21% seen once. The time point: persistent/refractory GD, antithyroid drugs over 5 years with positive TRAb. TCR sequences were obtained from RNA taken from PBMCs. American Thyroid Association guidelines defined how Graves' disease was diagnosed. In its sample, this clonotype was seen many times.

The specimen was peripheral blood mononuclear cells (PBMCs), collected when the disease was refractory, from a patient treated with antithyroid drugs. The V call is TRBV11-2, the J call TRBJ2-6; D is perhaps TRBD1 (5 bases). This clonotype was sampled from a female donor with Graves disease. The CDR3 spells CASSLDRAGANVLTF. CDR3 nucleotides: TGTGCCAGCAGCTTAGACAGGGCCGGGGCCAACGTCCTGACTTTC.